This T cell receptor beta chain was recorded in a study of blood T cell repertoires in COVID-19. This clone occurred once. Germline V lookup: CDR1 GTSNPN, CDR2 SVGIG (reference sequence). Between the trimmed V and J ends, which lost 2 bases and 1 base, there was a span of 8 bases. The CDR3 is 13 residues long. Measured with immunoSEQ multiplex PCR; TCRdb has only the in-frame clones, and not every one. The table has around 50,000 clones, around 90% seen once. This receptor was obtained from a man aged 45-65 years with active COVID-19. This chain links TRBV30 with TRBJ1-1; a possible D gene is TRBD1 (5 bases). Material for sequencing was peripheral blood. The CDR3 spells CAWSFQGNTEAFF. The CDR3 DNA sequence: TGTGCCTGGAGTTTTCAGGGGAACACTGAAGCTTTCTTT.